Listed below are T cell receptor beta chains from one sample, sequenced in a study of metastatic and nonmetastatic thyroid tumors. TCRdb re-called the PCR reads with MiXCR. The sample holds tens of thousands of clones, 17% seen once. The sequencing sample was made of blood. The receptors shown here come from a male donor with papillary thyroid cancer or a benign thyroid nodule (not recorded which). Some clones in this sample may be carry-over from other donors' samples. CDR3s include the opening cysteine and the closing phenylalanine or tryptophan. The order of the fields is D gene, J gene, V gene, clone size, CDR3 protein, CDR3 DNA. The D gene is left open where the match is weak. A clone size is listed for some rows: how often the clone was seen (once, few, many), or a class if it is expanded.

d_call: -; j_call: TRBJ2-2; v_call: TRBV6-1; clone_size: many; cdr3_aa: CASRYTGELFF; cdr3_nt: TGTGCCAGCAGGTACACCGGGGAGCTGTTTTTT
d_call: -; j_call: TRBJ2-1; v_call: TRBV4-1; clone_size: many; cdr3_aa: CASSQNRDSFWHEQFF; cdr3_nt: TGCGCCAGCAGCCAAAACAGGGACTCCTTTTGGCATGAGCAGTTCTTC
d_call: -; j_call: TRBJ2-5; v_call: TRBV6-5; clone_size: -; cdr3_aa: CASNFGALYQETQYF; cdr3_nt: TGTGCCAGCAATTTCGGGGCCCTGTACCAAGAGACCCAGTACTTC
d_call: TRBD2; j_call: TRBJ2-3; v_call: TRBV18; clone_size: -; cdr3_aa: CASSPPLAGVDTQYF; cdr3_nt: TGTGCCAGCTCACCACCTTTAGCGGGAGTTGATACGCAGTATTTT
d_call: -; j_call: TRBJ2-7; v_call: TRBV7-2; clone_size: once; cdr3_aa: CASSFFGGDYEQYF; cdr3_nt: TGTGCCAGCAGCTTTTTTGGAGGCGATTACGAGCAGTACTTC
d_call: -; j_call: TRBJ2-6; v_call: TRBV9; clone_size: many; cdr3_aa: CASSSSGTGANVLTF; cdr3_nt: TGTGCCAGCAGCTCCTCAGGGACTGGGGCCAACGTCCTGACTTTC
d_call: TRBD2; j_call: TRBJ2-6; v_call: TRBV2; clone_size: many; cdr3_aa: CASSEFLADSSGANVLTF; cdr3_nt: TGTGCCAGCAGTGAGTTTCTAGCGGATAGCTCTGGGGCCAACGTCCTGACTTTC
d_call: -; j_call: TRBJ1-2; v_call: TRBV12-3/TRBV12-4; clone_size: many; cdr3_aa: CASSLAPAHYGYTF; cdr3_nt: TGTGCCAGCAGTTTAGCCCCAGCCCACTATGGCTACACCTTC
d_call: -; j_call: TRBJ1-1; v_call: TRBV6-1; clone_size: few; cdr3_aa: CASSDIPGVSEAFF; cdr3_nt: TGTGCCAGCAGTGATATACCCGGGGTCTCTGAAGCTTTCTTT
d_call: -; j_call: TRBJ2-2; v_call: TRBV6-1; clone_size: few; cdr3_aa: CVSDGAAGRLTWELFF; cdr3_nt: TGTGTCAGCGACGGGGCAGCCGGACGCCTCACCTGGGAGCTGTTTTTT
d_call: -; j_call: TRBJ2-5; v_call: TRBV7-9; clone_size: many; cdr3_aa: CASSLPGGETQYF; cdr3_nt: TGTGCCAGCAGCTTACCGGGCGGAGAGACCCAGTACTTC
d_call: -; j_call: TRBJ2-2; v_call: TRBV2; clone_size: many; cdr3_aa: CASTSQGFTGELFF; cdr3_nt: TGTGCCAGCACCTCGCAGGGTTTCACCGGGGAGCTGTTTTTT
d_call: -; j_call: TRBJ2-2; v_call: TRBV25-1; clone_size: many; cdr3_aa: CASSKPGRGTGELFF; cdr3_nt: TGTGCCAGCAGTAAACCGGGGCGTGGGACCGGGGAGCTGTTTTTT
d_call: -; j_call: TRBJ1-1; v_call: TRBV7-9; clone_size: many; cdr3_aa: CASSLALGETEAFF; cdr3_nt: TGTGCCAGCAGCTTAGCGCTCGGGGAAACTGAAGCTTTCTTT
d_call: TRBD1; j_call: TRBJ2-1; v_call: TRBV12-3/TRBV12-4; clone_size: -; cdr3_aa: CASSSAAGTDSRGEQFF; cdr3_nt: TGTGCCAGCAGTTCGGCCGCCGGGACAGACTCTCGTGGAGAGCAGTTCTTC
d_call: TRBD1; j_call: TRBJ2-5; v_call: TRBV11-2; clone_size: -; cdr3_aa: CASSLVGSQTGVGETQYF; cdr3_nt: TGTGCCAGCAGCTTAGTGGGCAGCCAGACAGGGGTGGGAGAGACCCAGTACTTC
d_call: TRBD1; j_call: TRBJ2-1; v_call: TRBV6-2/TRBV6-3; clone_size: -; cdr3_aa: CASRGQGHYNEQFF; cdr3_nt: TGTGCCAGCAGAGGACAGGGACACTACAATGAGCAGTTCTTC
d_call: -; j_call: TRBJ1-2; v_call: TRBV20-1; clone_size: -; cdr3_aa: CSACEGLYGYTF; cdr3_nt: TGCAGTGCGTGCGAGGGGCTTTATGGCTACACCTTC
d_call: TRBD2; j_call: TRBJ2-3; v_call: TRBV19; clone_size: -; cdr3_aa: CASSLAGGYSDTQYF; cdr3_nt: TGTGCCAGTAGTCTTGCGGGGGGGTACTCAGATACGCAGTATTTT
d_call: -; j_call: TRBJ1-4; v_call: TRBV3-1; clone_size: many; cdr3_aa: CASSQVAGPATNEKLFF; cdr3_nt: TGTGCCAGCAGCCAGGTGGCAGGACCAGCAACTAATGAAAAACTGTTTTTT
d_call: -; j_call: TRBJ1-6; v_call: TRBV11-1; clone_size: -; cdr3_aa: CASSLGPGHGQYNSPLHF; cdr3_nt: TGTGCCAGCAGCTTAGGTCCGGGACACGGTCAATATAATTCACCCCTCCACTTT
d_call: -; j_call: TRBJ2-3; v_call: TRBV24-1; clone_size: many; cdr3_aa: CATSDVKGQSTDTQYF; cdr3_nt: TGTGCCACCAGTGATGTGAAGGGACAAAGCACAGATACGCAGTATTTT
d_call: TRBD1; j_call: TRBJ2-7; v_call: TRBV27; clone_size: -; cdr3_aa: CASSFTGAEQYF; cdr3_nt: TGTGCCAGCAGTTTTACAGGGGCCGAGCAGTACTTC
d_call: TRBD1; j_call: TRBJ1-3; v_call: TRBV6-2/TRBV6-3; clone_size: many; cdr3_aa: CASSRRTGYRGNTIYF; cdr3_nt: TGTGCCAGCAGCCGCCGGACAGGGTACCGTGGAAACACCATATATTTT
d_call: -; j_call: TRBJ1-5; v_call: TRBV20-1; clone_size: many; cdr3_aa: CSAGQTRSVAQHF; cdr3_nt: TGCAGTGCTGGACAGACACGTTCCGTGGCCCAGCATTTT
d_call: -; j_call: TRBJ1-1; v_call: TRBV5-4; clone_size: many; cdr3_aa: CASSPSWADTEAFF; cdr3_nt: TGTGCCAGCAGCCCATCTTGGGCAGACACTGAAGCTTTCTTT
d_call: -; j_call: TRBJ2-3; v_call: TRBV6-2/TRBV6-3; clone_size: many; cdr3_aa: CASSYSRQPNTQYF; cdr3_nt: TGTGCCAGCAGTTACTCGAGACAGCCTAATACGCAGTATTTT
d_call: TRBD1; j_call: TRBJ1-6; v_call: TRBV7-9; clone_size: many; cdr3_aa: CASMQGTGISNSPLHF; cdr3_nt: TGTGCCAGCATGCAAGGGACAGGGATTTCAAATTCACCCCTCCACTTT
d_call: TRBD2; j_call: TRBJ2-1; v_call: TRBV11-3; clone_size: many; cdr3_aa: CASSKGLAGSNEQFF; cdr3_nt: TGTGCCAGCAGCAAAGGACTAGCGGGCAGCAATGAGCAGTTCTTC
d_call: TRBD1; j_call: TRBJ2-7; v_call: TRBV7-9; clone_size: many; cdr3_aa: CASSSEQGVREQYF; cdr3_nt: TGTGCCAGCAGCTCAGAGCAGGGGGTTCGCGAGCAGTACTTC
d_call: -; j_call: TRBJ2-7; v_call: TRBV27; clone_size: -; cdr3_aa: CASILKPVTGNEQYF; cdr3_nt: TGTGCCAGCATCCTTAAACCCGTGACAGGCAACGAGCAGTACTTC
d_call: -; j_call: TRBJ2-1; v_call: TRBV20-1; clone_size: -; cdr3_aa: CSARWGSSYNEQFF; cdr3_nt: TGCAGTGCTAGGTGGGGCAGCTCCTACAATGAGCAGTTCTTC
d_call: TRBD2; j_call: TRBJ2-1; v_call: TRBV6-4; clone_size: many; cdr3_aa: CASSDGVAGVNEQFF; cdr3_nt: TGTGCCAGCAGTGACGGGGTAGCGGGAGTCAATGAGCAGTTCTTC
d_call: TRBD2; j_call: TRBJ2-1; v_call: TRBV4-2; clone_size: many; cdr3_aa: CASSPGLAGATEQFF; cdr3_nt: TGTGCCAGCAGCCCGGGACTAGCGGGAGCTACTGAGCAGTTCTTC
d_call: -; j_call: TRBJ2-7; v_call: TRBV25-1; clone_size: many; cdr3_aa: CASSSARDAVYEQYF; cdr3_nt: TGTGCCAGCAGCTCTGCCCGGGACGCAGTCTACGAGCAGTACTTC
d_call: TRBD1; j_call: TRBJ2-1; v_call: TRBV7-3; clone_size: many; cdr3_aa: CASSLNRGEQFF; cdr3_nt: TGTGCCAGCAGCTTGAACAGGGGTGAGCAGTTCTTC
d_call: TRBD2; j_call: TRBJ2-3; v_call: TRBV4-2; clone_size: -; cdr3_aa: CASSQDGGRSTDTQYF; cdr3_nt: TGTGCCAGCAGCCAAGATGGCGGGAGGAGCACAGATACGCAGTATTTT